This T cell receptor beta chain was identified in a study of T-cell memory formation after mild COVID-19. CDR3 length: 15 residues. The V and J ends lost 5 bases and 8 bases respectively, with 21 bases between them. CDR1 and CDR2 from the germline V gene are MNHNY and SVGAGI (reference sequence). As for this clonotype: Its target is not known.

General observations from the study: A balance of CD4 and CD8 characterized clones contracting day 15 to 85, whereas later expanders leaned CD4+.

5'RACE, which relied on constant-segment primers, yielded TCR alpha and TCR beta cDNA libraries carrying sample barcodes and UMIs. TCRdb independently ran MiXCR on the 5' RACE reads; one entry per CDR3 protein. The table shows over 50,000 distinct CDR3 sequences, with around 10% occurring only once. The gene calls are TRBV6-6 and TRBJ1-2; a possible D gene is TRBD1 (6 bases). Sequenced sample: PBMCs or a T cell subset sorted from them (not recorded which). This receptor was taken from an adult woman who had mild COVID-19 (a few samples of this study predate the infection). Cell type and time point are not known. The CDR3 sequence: CASSGGDRTTWGYTF. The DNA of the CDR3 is TGTGCCAGCAGTGGGGGCGACAGGACTACATGGGGCTACACCTTC.